One T cell receptor beta chain is described in this entry. Antigen: not known. The culture ran for 9 to 11 days, and then CD4+ T cells were isolated. Absence of prior SARS-CoV-2 infection characterized the vaccine recipients, who showed negative nucleocapsid antibodies. The data belong to a study of vaccination effects on CD4 cells after COVID-19. The protocol was immunoSEQ multiplex PCR, while the TCRdb copy is restricted to in-frame clones and leaves out a portion. The sample yields under 60,000 clones, 50% to 70% seen once. Study results and caveats: Common cold coronavirus cross-reactivity was shown by only 1 of 255 vaccine-induced clones in healthy vaccinees.

This clonotype was sampled from a human donor who received a COVID-19 vaccine. Here the sequenced sample was CD4+ T cells from PBMCs cultured without peptide, taken before COVID-19 vaccination.

The CDR3 region has the DNA TGTGCCAGCAGCGTCGTAGCGGGACCCTACAATGAGCAGTTCTTC. It codes for CASSVVAGPYNEQFF. The rearrangement uses TRBV9 and TRBJ2-1, with 8 bases identical to TRBD2. Germline-derived CDR1 and CDR2 are SGDLS and YYNGEE. This CDR3 region has 15 residues. V lost 2 bases, J lost 2 bases, and 3 bases stayed unmatched.